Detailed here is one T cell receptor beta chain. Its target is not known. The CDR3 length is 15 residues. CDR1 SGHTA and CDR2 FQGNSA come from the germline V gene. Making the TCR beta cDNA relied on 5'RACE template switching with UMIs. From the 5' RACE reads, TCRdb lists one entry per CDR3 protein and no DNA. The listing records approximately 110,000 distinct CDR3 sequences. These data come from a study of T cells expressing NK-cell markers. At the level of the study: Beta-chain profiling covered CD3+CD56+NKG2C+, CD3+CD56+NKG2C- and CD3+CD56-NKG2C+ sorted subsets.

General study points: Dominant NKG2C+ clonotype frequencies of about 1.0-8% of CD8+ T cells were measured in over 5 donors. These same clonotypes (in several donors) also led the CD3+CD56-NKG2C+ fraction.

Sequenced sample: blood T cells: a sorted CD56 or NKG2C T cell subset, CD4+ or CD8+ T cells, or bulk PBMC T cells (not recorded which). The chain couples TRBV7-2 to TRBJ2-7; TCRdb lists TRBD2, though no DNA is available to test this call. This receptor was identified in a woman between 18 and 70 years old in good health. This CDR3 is CASNWGLGPSYEQYF. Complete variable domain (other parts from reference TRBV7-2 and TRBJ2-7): GAGVSQSPSNKVTEKGKDVELRCDPISGHTALYWYRQSLGQGLEFLIYFQGNSAPDKSGLPSDRFSAERTGGSVSTLTIQRTQQEDSAVYLCASNWGLGPSYEQYFGPGTRLTVT.